What follows is one T cell receptor beta chain and its context. Repertoires were generated with immunoSEQ multiplex PCR, while TCRdb's copy carries only in-frame clones and drops some. The sample comprises 200,000 to 250,000 clones, about 90% of which are singletons, and about 1.9% rests with the top ten. This sample was included in a study of blood T cell repertoires in COVID-19. About the study: COVID-19 samples, acute and convalescent, were from the United States, Italy and Spain. In each case, the material was cDNA or gDNA derived from T cells, B-cell-depleted T cells, or PBMCs.

Material: peripheral blood. The clonotype originates from a man aged 35-49 years with active or convalescent COVID-19.

The CDR3 coding sequence is TGTGCCAGCAGTTACTCGACAGCCTCTGGAAACACCATATATTTT. Translated: CASSYSTASGNTIYF. The V call is TRBV6-5, the J call TRBJ1-3; a weak D match, TRBD1 (5 bases). Germline-derived CDR1 and CDR2 are MNHEY and SVGAGI. The CDR3 sequence is 15 residues long. The germline V and J ends were trimmed by 0 bases and 0 bases, with 6 bases remaining between them.